Listed below are T cell receptor beta chains from one sample, sequenced in a study of blood T cell repertoires in COVID-19. TCRdb keeps only in-frame clones here, not all; method: immunoSEQ multiplex PCR. The table records roughly 520,000 clones, roughly 90% of them present only once. Sequenced: PBMCs or T cells enriched from blood (not recorded which). The receptors shown here come from a woman in her 40s who had recovered from COVID-19. Each CDR3 is given with its conserved first and last residue. D genes are given only for firm matches. Size is omitted from some rows. Given values are once, few, many or a class for expanded clones.

size	V	D	J	CDR3	DNA
.	TRBV7-8	TRBD2	TRBJ2-3	CASSSTTSGTTDTQYF	TGTGCCAGCAGCTCAACCACTAGCGGAACCACAGATACGCAGTATTTT
.	TRBV18	.	TRBJ2-5	CASSPRTQQETQYF	TGTGCCAGCTCACCACGGACTCAGCAAGAGACCCAGTACTTC
.	TRBV19	.	TRBJ1-6	CASSINRYNSPLHF	TGTGCCAGTAGTATTAACAGATATAATTCACCCCTCCACTTT
.	TRBV10-1	TRBD1	TRBJ2-1	CASSERGGFKQFF	TGCGCCAGCAGTGAGAGAGGGGGCTTCAAGCAGTTCTTC
.	TRBV14	.	TRBJ1-1	CASSRAMNTEAFF	TGTGCCAGCAGCCGAGCCATGAACACTGAAGCTTTCTTT
.	TRBV29-1	TRBD2	TRBJ2-3	CSVVGTSGSTDTQYF	TGCAGCGTTGTGGGGACTAGCGGGAGTACAGATACGCAGTATTTT
.	TRBV7-9	.	TRBJ1-1	CASRGSEQAFF	TGTGCCAGCAGGGGGAGTGAACAAGCTTTCTTT
.	TRBV6-5	TRBD1	TRBJ1-1	CASSRTGTVEAFF	TGTGCCAGCAGTCGGACAGGGACGGTTGAAGCTTTCTTT
.	TRBV4-3	TRBD1	TRBJ1-2	CASSRIETGRGRWDYGYTF	TGCGCCAGCAGCCGAATCGAGACGGGCAGGGGGCGCTGGGACTATGGCTACACCTTC
.	TRBV30	.	TRBJ1-1	CAWELKGMDTEAFF	TGTGCCTGGGAACTGAAGGGGATGGACACTGAAGCTTTCTTT
.	TRBV25-1	TRBD1	TRBJ2-6	CASSASLGGAGANVLTF	TGTGCCAGCAGTGCCTCCCTAGGGGGCGCTGGGGCCAACGTCCTGACTTTC
few	TRBV5-1	.	TRBJ1-1	CASSLVGREDTEAFF	TGCGCCAGCAGCTTGGTAGGCAGGGAGGACACTGAAGCTTTCTTT
.	TRBV29-1	.	TRBJ1-2	CSVVGGLGSLNYGYTF	TGCAGCGTTGTGGGGGGTTTAGGAAGCCTCAACTATGGCTACACCTTC
.	TRBV2	.	TRBJ2-1	CASSYRVYGSNEQFF	TGTGCCAGCAGTTACAGGGTATATGGGTCCAATGAGCAGTTCTTC
once	TRBV29-1	.	TRBJ2-1	CSGRRDLGNEQFF	TGCAGCGGGAGGCGGGACTTGGGGAATGAGCAGTTCTTC
.	TRBV7-6	TRBD1	TRBJ1-2	CASSRGTGLRAGGYTF	TGTGCCAGCAGCCGCGGGACAGGTCTTAGGGCTGGTGGCTACACCTTC
.	TRBV25-1	TRBD2	TRBJ2-1	CASSEGTGGGDEQFF	TGTGCCAGCAGTGAGGGAACGGGAGGCGGGGATGAGCAGTTCTTC
.	TRBV5-5	.	TRBJ1-5	CASSLQGESNQPQHF	TGTGCCAGCAGCCTACAGGGAGAAAGCAATCAGCCCCAGCATTTT
.	TRBV2	.	TRBJ2-1	CASTPGSYNEQFF	TGTGCCTCCACCCCGGGCTCCTACAATGAGCAGTTCTTC
.	TRBV7-8	.	TRBJ1-4	CASSLQSWGEKLFF	TGTGCCAGCAGCTTACAAAGCTGGGGCGAAAAACTGTTTTTT
.	TRBV6-6	TRBD2	TRBJ2-5	CASRKTSGKETQYF	TGTGCCAGCAGGAAGACTAGCGGGAAAGAGACCCAGTACTTC
.	TRBV29-1	.	TRBJ2-2	CSVVVGTGELFF	TGCAGCGTTGTGGTCGGTACCGGGGAGCTGTTTTTT
.	TRBV25-1	.	TRBJ2-1	CASQPAGTSNEQFF	TGTGCCAGCCAGCCCGCCGGGACTTCCAATGAGCAGTTCTTC
.	TRBV4-3	TRBD2	TRBJ2-1	CASSQEVMTSAYNEQFF	TGCGCCAGCAGCCAAGAAGTTATGACTAGCGCATACAATGAGCAGTTCTTC
.	TRBV10-2	.	TRBJ1-4	CASGGGAEKLFF	TGCGCCAGCGGGGGAGGCGCTGAAAAACTGTTTTTT
.	TRBV7-2	.	TRBJ1-1	CASSLVRDTLNTEAFF	TGTGCCAGCAGCTTAGTGAGGGACACCCTGAACACTGAAGCTTTCTTT
.	TRBV19	.	TRBJ1-5	CASSVGERTQHF	TGTGCCAGTAGTGTGGGTGAGAGGACCCAGCATTTT
.	TRBV19	.	TRBJ1-1	CASSEPGAMNTEAFF	TGTGCCAGTAGTGAACCGGGAGCAATGAACACTGAAGCTTTCTTT
.	TRBV14	TRBD1	TRBJ1-5	CASSSGGAGNQPQHF	TGTGCCAGCAGCTCAGGGGGCGCGGGCAATCAGCCCCAGCATTTT
.	TRBV4-3	.	TRBJ2-3	CASSQELADTQYF	TGCGCCAGCAGCCAAGAATTAGCAGATACGCAGTATTTT
.	TRBV14	TRBD2	TRBJ2-3	CASSSSGRDYTDTQYF	TGTGCCAGCAGTTCCAGCGGGAGGGACTACACAGATACGCAGTATTTT
.	TRBV19	.	TRBJ2-1	CASSNILAAGSANEQFF	TGTGCCAGTAGCAACATCTTAGCGGCAGGGTCTGCGAATGAGCAGTTCTTC
.	TRBV23-1	.	TRBJ1-4	CASSQPSGQPLGEKLFF	TGCGCCAGCAGCCAACCCTCCGGACAGCCTTTGGGGGAAAAACTGTTTTTT
.	TRBV7-2	TRBD2	TRBJ2-1	CASSFASGRGGGSYNEQFF	TGTGCCAGCAGCTTTGCTAGCGGGAGGGGAGGGGGCTCCTACAATGAGCAGTTCTTC
.	TRBV19	.	TRBJ1-5	CASAAGAAGNQPQHF	TGTGCCAGTGCCGCAGGGGCGGCGGGCAATCAGCCCCAGCATTTT
.	TRBV18	TRBD2	TRBJ2-2	CASSPVSGTGGELFF	TGTGCCAGCTCACCGGTGAGCGGGACGGGCGGGGAGCTGTTTTTT
.	TRBV7-2	.	TRBJ1-3	CASSLGAGSGNTIYF	TGTGCCAGCAGCTTAGGCGCGGGCTCTGGAAACACCATATATTTT
.	TRBV12-3/TRBV12-4	.	TRBJ1-6	CASRPRSAPLHF	TGTGCCAGCAGACCTCGTAGTGCACCCCTCCACTTT
.	TRBV7-9	.	TRBJ1-6	CASKGGGTPLHF	TGTGCCAGCAAAGGGGGGGGTACACCCCTCCACTTT
.	TRBV20-1	.	TRBJ1-1	CSASKVLNTEAFF	TGCAGTGCTAGTAAAGTTCTAAACACTGAAGCTTTCTTT
.	TRBV6-5	.	TRBJ1-1	CASSTGTEAFF	TGTGCCAGCAGCACCGGGACAGAAGCTTTCTTT
.	TRBV25-1	.	TRBJ1-1	CASSDRYMNTEAFF	TGTGCCAGCAGTGACAGGTATATGAACACTGAAGCTTTCTTT
.	TRBV24-1	TRBD1	TRBJ1-1	CATSDPSGGHTEAFF	TGTGCCACCAGTGATCCATCAGGGGGCCACACTGAAGCTTTCTTT
few	TRBV19	.	TRBJ1-1	CASSTQGYTEAFF	TGTGCCAGTAGTACCCAGGGTTACACTGAAGCTTTCTTT
.	TRBV15	TRBD2	TRBJ2-7	CATSRDIQRGSYEQYF	TGTGCCACCAGCAGAGATATACAGCGGGGCTCCTACGAGCAGTACTTC
.	TRBV9	TRBD2	TRBJ2-1	CASSTPRTSGKYNEQFF	TGTGCCAGCAGCACGCCGAGGACTAGCGGGAAGTACAATGAGCAGTTCTTC
.	TRBV20-1	TRBD2	TRBJ2-1	CSASVLARNEQFF	TGCAGTGCTAGTGTACTAGCGCGAAATGAGCAGTTCTTC